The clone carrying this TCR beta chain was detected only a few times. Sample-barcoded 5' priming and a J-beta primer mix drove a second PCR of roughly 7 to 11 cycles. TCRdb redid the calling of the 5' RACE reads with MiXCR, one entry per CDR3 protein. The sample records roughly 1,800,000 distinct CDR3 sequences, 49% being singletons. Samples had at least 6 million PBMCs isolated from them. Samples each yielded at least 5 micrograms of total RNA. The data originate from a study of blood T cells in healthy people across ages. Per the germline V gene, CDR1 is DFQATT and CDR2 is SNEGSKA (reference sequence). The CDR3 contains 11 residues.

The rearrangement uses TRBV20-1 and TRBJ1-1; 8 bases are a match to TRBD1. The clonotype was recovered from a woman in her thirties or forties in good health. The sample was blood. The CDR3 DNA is TGCAGCCAGGGGGCTTACACTGAAGCTTTCTTT. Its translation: CSQGAYTEAFF.